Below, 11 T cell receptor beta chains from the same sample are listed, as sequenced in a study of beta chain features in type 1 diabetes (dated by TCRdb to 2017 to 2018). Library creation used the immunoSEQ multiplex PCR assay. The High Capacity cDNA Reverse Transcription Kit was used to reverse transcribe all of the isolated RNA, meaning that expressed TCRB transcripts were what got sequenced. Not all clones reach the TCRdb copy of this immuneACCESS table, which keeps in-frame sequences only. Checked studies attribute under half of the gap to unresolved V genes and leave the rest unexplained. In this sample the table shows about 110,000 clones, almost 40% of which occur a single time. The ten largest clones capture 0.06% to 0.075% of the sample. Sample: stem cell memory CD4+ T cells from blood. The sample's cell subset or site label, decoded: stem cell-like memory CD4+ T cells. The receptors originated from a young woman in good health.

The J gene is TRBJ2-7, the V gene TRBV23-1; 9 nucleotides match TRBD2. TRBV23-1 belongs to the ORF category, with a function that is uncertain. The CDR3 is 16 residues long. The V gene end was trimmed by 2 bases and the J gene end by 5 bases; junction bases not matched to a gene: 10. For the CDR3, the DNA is TGCGCCAGCAGTCAAGGCCTAGCGGGATATAGTCACGAGCAGTACTTC. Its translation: CASSQGLAGYSHEQYF.

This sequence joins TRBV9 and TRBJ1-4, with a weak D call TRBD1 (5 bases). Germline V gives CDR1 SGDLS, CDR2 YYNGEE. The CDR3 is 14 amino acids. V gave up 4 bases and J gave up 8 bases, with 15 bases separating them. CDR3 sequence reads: CASSLAGLSEKLFF. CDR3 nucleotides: TGTGCCAGCAGCCTCGCGGGACTCTCAGAAAAACTGTTTTTT.

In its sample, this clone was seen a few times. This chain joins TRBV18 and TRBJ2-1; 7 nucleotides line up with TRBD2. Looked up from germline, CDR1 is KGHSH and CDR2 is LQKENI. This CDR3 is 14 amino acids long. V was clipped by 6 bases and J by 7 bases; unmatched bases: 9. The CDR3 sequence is CASSLGEGTNEQFF. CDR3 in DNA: TGTGCCAGCTCCCTCGGGGAGGGGACGAATGAGCAGTTCTTC.

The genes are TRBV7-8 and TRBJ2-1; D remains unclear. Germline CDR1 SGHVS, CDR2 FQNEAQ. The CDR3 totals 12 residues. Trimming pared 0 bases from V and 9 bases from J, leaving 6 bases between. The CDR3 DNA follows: TGTGCCAGCAGCTTAGCTTTCTCTGAGCAGTTCTTC. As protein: CASSLAFSEQFF.

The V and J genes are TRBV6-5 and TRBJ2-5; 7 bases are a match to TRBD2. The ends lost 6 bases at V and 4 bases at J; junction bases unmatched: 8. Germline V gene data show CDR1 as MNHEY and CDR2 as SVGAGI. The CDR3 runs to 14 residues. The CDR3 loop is CASRSGAGVETQYF. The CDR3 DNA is TGTGCCAGCAGATCTGGGGCGGGAGTAGAGACCCAGTACTTC.

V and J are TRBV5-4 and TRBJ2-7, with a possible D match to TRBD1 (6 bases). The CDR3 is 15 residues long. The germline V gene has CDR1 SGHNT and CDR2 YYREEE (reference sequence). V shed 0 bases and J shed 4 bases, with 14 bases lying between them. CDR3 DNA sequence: TGTGCCAGCAGCTTGGACCAGGGGCTAGGATACGAGCAGTACTTC. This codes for CASSLDQGLGYEQYF.

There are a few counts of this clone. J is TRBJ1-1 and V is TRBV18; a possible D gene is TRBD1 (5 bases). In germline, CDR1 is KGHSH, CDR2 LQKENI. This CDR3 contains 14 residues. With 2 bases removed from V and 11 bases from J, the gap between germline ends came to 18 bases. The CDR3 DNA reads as TGTGCCAGCTCACCATCGACCAATAGGGGTGCGGCTTTCTTT. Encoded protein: CASSPSTNRGAAFF.

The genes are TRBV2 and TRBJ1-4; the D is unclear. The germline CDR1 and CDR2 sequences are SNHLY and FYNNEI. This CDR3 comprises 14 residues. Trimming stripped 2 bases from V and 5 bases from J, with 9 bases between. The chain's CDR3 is CASSENRGNEKLFF. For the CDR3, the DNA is TGTGCCAGCAGTGAAAACCGGGGAAATGAAAAACTGTTTTTT.

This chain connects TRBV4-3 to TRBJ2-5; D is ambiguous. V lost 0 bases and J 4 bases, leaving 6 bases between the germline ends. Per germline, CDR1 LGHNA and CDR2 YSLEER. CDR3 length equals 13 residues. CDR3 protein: CASSQDSRETQYF. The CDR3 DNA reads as TGCGCCAGCAGCCAAGACTCGCGAGAGACCCAGTACTTC.

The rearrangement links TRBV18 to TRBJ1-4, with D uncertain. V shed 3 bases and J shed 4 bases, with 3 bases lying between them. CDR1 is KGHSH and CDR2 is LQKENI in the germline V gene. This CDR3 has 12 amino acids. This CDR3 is CASSPSNEKLFF. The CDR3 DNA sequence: TGTGCCAGCTCACCGAGTAATGAAAAACTGTTTTTT.

DNA of the CDR3: TGTGCCACCAGAGAGTGGCGGGGGGCAGGCGAGCAGTTCTTC. This gives the protein CATREWRGAGEQFF. The chain carries TRBV15 and TRBJ2-1; TRBD2 aligns across 8 bases. Trimming took 6 bases from V and 10 from J; bases not matched to a gene: 11. There are 14 residues in the CDR3. Germline lookup yields CDR1 LNHNV and CDR2 YYDKDF (reference sequence).